Sequencing of this TCR beta chain was carried out in a study of blood T cell repertoires in COVID-19. Study overall: Some COVID-19 samples were acute and others convalescent; all came from the United States, Italy and Spain. In each case, the material was cDNA or gDNA derived from T cells, B-cell-depleted T cells, or PBMCs.

Authors' data handling: By means of reference gene primer amplification, nucleated cell counts were estimated. Here immunoSEQ multiplex PCR was the method, and the copy in TCRdb shows in-frame clones only, minus some. V and J calls and clone size are those listed in that table; D and trimming were worked out from the DNA. The sample carries roughly 30,000 clones, 75% to 90% recorded once. The CDR3 loop spans 14 amino acids. The V and J ends lost 8 bases and 7 bases, in that order; junction bases with no gene match: 6. Germline V gene sequence: CDR1 SNHLY, CDR2 FYNNEI. This TCR came from a human donor with acute or convalescent COVID-19. The donor label of this sample is uncertain. The chain is built from TRBV2 and TRBJ1-6; 9 bases agree with TRBD1. The sample comprised peripheral blood. The chain's CDR3 is CASGTGTENSPLHF. DNA for the CDR3: TGTGCCAGCGGGACAGGGACTGAGAATTCACCCCTCCACTTT. Filled out from reference TRBV2 and TRBJ1-6, the complete variable domain reads EPEVTQTPSHQVTQMGQEVILRCVPISNHLYFYWYRQILGQKVEFLVSFYNNEISEKSEIFDDQFSVERPDGSNFTLKIRSTKLEDSAMYFCASGTGTENSPLHFGNGTRLTVT.